Listed below are T cell receptor beta chains from one sample, sequenced in a study of identical twins. MiXCR was run by TCRdb on the 5' RACE reads, yielding one entry per CDR3 protein. The sample lists approximately 670,000 distinct CDR3 sequences; around 6.1% were seen once. Sequenced sample: naive T cells sorted from blood. The receptors here all came from a man aged 18 to 30 in good health. Both conserved end residues are part of each CDR3.

CDR3 | V
CASSQTGTRNQPQHF | TRBV7-2
CASSPGRAEDTQYF | TRBV5-1
CAWKGGPNEKLFF | TRBV30
CASSLGFGDSNQPQHF | TRBV5-6
CASRLRQGDGYTF | TRBV6-2/TRBV6-3
CASSAGTGGLGTGELFF | TRBV12-3/TRBV12-4
CSVEGVEGRAKNIQYF | TRBV29-1
CSVGLSEGSEQYF | TRBV29-1
CASSLSTSGTNEQYF | TRBV5-1
CASSLKAGGYPLEQFF | TRBV12-3/TRBV12-4
CASSLGDREETQYF | TRBV5-1
CASSSTHQDVGETQYF | TRBV7-9
CSVPVAGAKNIQYF | TRBV29-1
CASSLEDRGSYEQYF | TRBV12-3/TRBV12-4
CASSITGTGGQPQHF | TRBV6-1
CSARASGRGKHNSPLHF | TRBV20-1
CASGRQGNSPLHF | TRBV12-3/TRBV12-4
CASSLPRGYTGELFF | TRBV12-3/TRBV12-4
CASSPVSGANSYEQYF | TRBV7-2
CATRTSGSTDTQYF | TRBV24-1
CASSQDRNRGNGYTF | TRBV4-1
CAWSVGPSEQFF | TRBV30
CASSAASGRNNEQFF | TRBV9
CASSYRTSGMIPYNEQFF | TRBV5-6
CAWSSRGETQYF | TRBV30
CASSLHGTGTYNEQFF | TRBV12-3/TRBV12-4
CASRRSGDPNNEQFF | TRBV6-2/TRBV6-3
CATSRVGYEQYF | TRBV15
CASSSGTRVETQYF | TRBV5-1
CASSRDVYEQYF | TRBV12-3/TRBV12-4
CATSEPTSQETQYF | TRBV24-1
CSVGLLREAFF | TRBV29-1
CASGFQREKWNNEQFF | TRBV12-5
CATSDTNLGGARGYTF | TRBV24-1
CASSPQGVRTDTQYF | TRBV18
CASSTGQSNQPQHF | TRBV7-8
CSASIPPTMSTDTQYF | TRBV20-1
CASSEYVNEQFF | TRBV25-1
CASSPESGAGANVLTF | TRBV5-1
CASSSNRGHNEQFF | TRBV11-1
CASTLTGSLGETQYF | TRBV12-3/TRBV12-4
CASSYMGQKQETQYF | TRBV7-8
CASSVKGPSGNTIYF | TRBV6-1
CASSVEIAGALTDTQYF | TRBV9
CASSLGFGESNQPQHF | TRBV7-8
CSARTAGQETQYF | TRBV20-1
CASSVQGRDTIYF | TRBV9
CASSSRMLETQYF | TRBV25-1
CASSLSSGMQETQYF | TRBV7-9
CASNPRGGDRSRTTNEKLFF | TRBV6-2/TRBV6-3
CASSQYSGSVGNEQFF | TRBV4-2
CATRRGSGSVETQYF | TRBV7-2